This TCR beta chain is from a study of beta chain features in type 1 diabetes. The entirety of the isolated RNA underwent reverse transcription, so expressed TCRB transcripts were sequenced. TCRdb's table, derived via immunoSEQ multiplex PCR, lists solely in-frame clones and lacks some. The table lists about 930,000 clones, roughly a sixth of them singletons, with 0.02% to 0.025% in the top ten. Germline V gene lookup returns CDR1 MDHEN and CDR2 SYDVKM. The CDR3 has 13 residues. The V gene lost 6 bases and the J gene lost 4 bases, with 11 bases spanning the gap. Sorting based on CD45RO/CCR7/CD25/CD127/CD95/CD27 separated CD4+ naive, central memory, regulatory and stem cell-like memory cells.

V and J are TRBV28 and TRBJ2-3; a weak D match, TRBD2 (6 bases). Source material: naive CD4+ T cells from blood. The receptor's source is a young woman in good health. For the CDR3, the DNA is TGTGCCAGCAGACGGGACTCATCAGATACGCAGTATTTT. This translates into CASRRDSSDTQYF.